This T cell receptor beta chain appears in the sequencing data of a study of human versus mouse CDR3 diversity and MHC coevolution. General study findings and limits: By iCHAO1, human TCR beta clonotypes numbered some 1.6 million, the most.

This clone was counted a single time. Its antigen is unidentified. This CDR3 region has 15 residues. Looked up from germline, CDR1 is GTSNPN and CDR2 is SVGIG (reference sequence). Trimming cost V 4 bases and J 5 bases; bases outside gene matches: 11. This table comes from immunoSEQ multiplex PCR, and its TCRdb copy is limited to in-frame clones, with some not included. The data show about 83,000 clones, around 90% seen once. The sample was naive CD4+ T cells from blood. Specified subset: CD45RO-negative CD62L-positive naive CD4 T cells. The sequence derives from a person aged 30-69 years in good health. The genes are TRBV30 and TRBJ2-5; 9 nucleotides align to TRBD2. CDR3 sequence: CAWKEWRGGRETQYF. In DNA form, the CDR3 reads TGTGCCTGGAAGGAGTGGCGGGGGGGCCGGGAGACCCAGTACTTC.